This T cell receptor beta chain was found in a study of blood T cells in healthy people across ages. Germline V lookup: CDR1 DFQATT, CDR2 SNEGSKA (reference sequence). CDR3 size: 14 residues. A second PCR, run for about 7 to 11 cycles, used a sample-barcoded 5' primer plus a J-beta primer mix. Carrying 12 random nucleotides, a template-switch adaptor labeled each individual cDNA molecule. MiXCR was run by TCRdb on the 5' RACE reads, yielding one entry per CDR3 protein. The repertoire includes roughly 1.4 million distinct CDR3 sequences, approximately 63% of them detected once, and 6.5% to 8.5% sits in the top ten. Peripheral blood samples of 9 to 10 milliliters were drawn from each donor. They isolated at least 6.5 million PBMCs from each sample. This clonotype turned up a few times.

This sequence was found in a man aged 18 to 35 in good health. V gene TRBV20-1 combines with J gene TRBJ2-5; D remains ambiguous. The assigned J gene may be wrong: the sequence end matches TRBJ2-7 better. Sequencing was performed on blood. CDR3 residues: CSARTTGSLYEQYF. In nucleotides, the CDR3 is TGCAGTGCTAGGACAACCGGGTCGCTATACGAGCAGTACTTC.